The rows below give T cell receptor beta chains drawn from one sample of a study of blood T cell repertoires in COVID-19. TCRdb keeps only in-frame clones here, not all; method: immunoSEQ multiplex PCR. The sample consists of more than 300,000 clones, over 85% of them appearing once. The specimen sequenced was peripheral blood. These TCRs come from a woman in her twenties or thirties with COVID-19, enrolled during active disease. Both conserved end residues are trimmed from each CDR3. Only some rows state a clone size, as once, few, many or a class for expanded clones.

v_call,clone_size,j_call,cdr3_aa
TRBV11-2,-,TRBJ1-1,ASSLPQANTEAF
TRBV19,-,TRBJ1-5,ASSIAPGQGDQPQH
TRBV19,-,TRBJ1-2,ASSPGWNYGYT
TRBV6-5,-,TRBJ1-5,ASRPDRGNNQPQH
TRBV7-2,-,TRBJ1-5,ASSLDRALGNQPQH
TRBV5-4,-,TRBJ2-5,ASSSRDREETQY
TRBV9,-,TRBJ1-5,ASSEQGGNQPQH
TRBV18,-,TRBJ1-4,ASSPRPGGNEKLF
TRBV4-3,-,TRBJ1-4,ASSQALPGAYNEKLF
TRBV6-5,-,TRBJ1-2,ASSYERGRGYT
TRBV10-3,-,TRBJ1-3,AINPGLSGNTIY
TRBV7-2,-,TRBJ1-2,ASSVTGLEANYGYT
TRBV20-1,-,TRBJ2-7,SASSGGYEQY
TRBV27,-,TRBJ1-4,ATSTGWGDPTNEKLF
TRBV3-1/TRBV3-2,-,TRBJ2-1,ASSQGPPRHEQF
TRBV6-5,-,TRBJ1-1,ASSSLLTGPEAF
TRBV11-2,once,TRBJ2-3,ASSGLVTSADTQY
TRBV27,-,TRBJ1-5,ASSSTGQGINQPQH
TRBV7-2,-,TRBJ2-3,ASSSRGLGADTQY
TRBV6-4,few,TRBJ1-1,ATRQRDTGPWSEAF
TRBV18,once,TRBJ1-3,ASSLWDNLSGNTIY
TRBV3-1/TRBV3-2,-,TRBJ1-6,ASSRQGRGILGTLH
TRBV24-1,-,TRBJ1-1,ATSDFGTGEAF
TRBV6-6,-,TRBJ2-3,ASSYSSGADTQY
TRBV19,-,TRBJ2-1,ASSIGSNEQF
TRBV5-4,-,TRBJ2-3,ASSLWTPSTDTQY
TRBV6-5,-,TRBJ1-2,ASSRDGYT
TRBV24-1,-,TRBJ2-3,ATSDQPRGGTDTQY
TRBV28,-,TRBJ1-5,ASSPYDRENQPQH
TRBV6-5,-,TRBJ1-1,ASLKGDSRKAF
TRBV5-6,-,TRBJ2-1,ASSNSGGGEQF
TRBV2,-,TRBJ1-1,ASTYTEAF
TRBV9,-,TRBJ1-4,ASSPRQATNEKLF
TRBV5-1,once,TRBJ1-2,ASSFSGYGYT
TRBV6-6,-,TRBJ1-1,ASSYSLQGAF
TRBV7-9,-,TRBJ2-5,ASSTSLTGLVETQY
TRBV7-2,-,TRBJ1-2,ASSFRQGNYGYT
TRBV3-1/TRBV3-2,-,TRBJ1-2,ASSQQGLRGYT
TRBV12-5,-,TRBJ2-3,ASGLASGGPTDTQY
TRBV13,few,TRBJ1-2,ASSPHSQGFTNYGYT
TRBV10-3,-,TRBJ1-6,AISDFGMNSPLH
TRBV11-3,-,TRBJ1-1,ASSLDPGLMNTEAF
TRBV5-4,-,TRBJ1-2,ASSLDTNYGYT
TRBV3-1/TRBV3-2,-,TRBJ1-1,ASSQSGRAKAF
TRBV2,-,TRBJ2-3,ASTLLPGDTQY
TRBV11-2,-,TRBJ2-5,ASSLAPSGGAETQY
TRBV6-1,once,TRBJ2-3,ASSGALTDTQY
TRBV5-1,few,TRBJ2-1,ASSLGSGNNEQF
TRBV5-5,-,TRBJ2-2,ASSWDSRGELF
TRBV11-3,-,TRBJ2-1,ASSFRGGSSYNEQF
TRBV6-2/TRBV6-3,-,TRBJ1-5,ASSYSITSQGIISNQPQH
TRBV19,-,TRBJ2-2,ARCKKGNAGELF